This entry features one T cell receptor (beta chain) sequence. Its matching antigen is unknown. Individual cDNA molecules (in the library) carried attached unique molecular identifiers. TCRdb called the RACE reads again in MiXCR, with one record for every CDR3 protein. The table includes some 170,000 distinct CDR3 sequences, about 20% detected once. Regarding time point: patch test 1, 2 weeks after DPC sensitization. Treatment given: therapeutic diphenylcyclopropenone sensitization with weekly scalp DPC. The data were taken from a study of human T cells and chemical hapten exposure. About the research overall: The upper back received 0.01% DPC by patch testing, with results read at 6 days. Alopecia areata, totalis or universalis affected patients, mainly female.

The CDR3 covers 15 residues. CDR1 and CDR2 (germline): SNHLY, FYNNEI. Germline trimming cut 6 bases from V and 10 bases from J; bases unmatched to any gene: 14. The study, taken as a whole, reports: Large CDR3 similarity clusters arose significantly more often from expanded TCRs than from controls.

This receptor was obtained from a woman between 50 and 59 years old with alopecia areata. Some clones in this sample may be carry-over from other donors' samples. The rearrangement joins TRBV2 to TRBJ2-1; 8 bases line up with TRBD2. The sample consisted of whole blood, taken in connection with sensitization to the hapten diphenylcyclopropenone (DPC). The CDR3 bases are TGTGCCAGCAGGATGACTAGCGCGGGCGGTGGGGAGCAGTTCTTC. It specifies CASRMTSAGGGEQFF.